This TCR beta chain was captured by sequencing in a study of cytomegalovirus exposure and HLA in healthy donors. Whole-study findings and limits: Data from an earlier analysis indicated that most TCR beta V segments were productive either about 87% or about 30% of the time.

This clone was detected only a few times. Its target is unknown. This CDR3 comprises 16 residues. The V and J ends lost 5 bases and 2 bases respectively, with 17 bases between them. The germline CDR1 and CDR2 sequences are SEHNR and FQNEAQ (reference sequence). It was with 60 Vbeta and 13 Jbeta primers that the PCR ran. The method was immunoSEQ multiplex PCR; TCRdb's version includes in-frame clones alone and lacks a portion of them. The sample shows more than 100,000 clones, 60% to 85% of them seen only once. The sequence came from a middle-aged woman in good health and CMV-seronegative. The V call is TRBV7-9, the J call TRBJ2-3; tentative D call: TRBD2 (6 bases). Sequencing was done on a sample of PBMCs. The CDR3 region is CASSTGNSGPTDTQYF. The CDR3 DNA reads as TGTGCCAGCAGCACAGGAAATAGCGGTCCCACAGATACGCAGTATTTT.